This TCR beta chain was observed in a study of cytomegalovirus exposure and HLA in healthy donors. Overall study findings and caveats: First-cohort TCR clusters were later found to tend to co-occur in the roughly 120 validation repertoires.

CDR3 size: 15 residues. CDR1 is SGHDT, CDR2 YYEEEE, per germline. Trimming stripped 3 bases from V and 8 bases from J, with 17 bases between. Notes on this clone: Its antigen is not known.

The donors were part of the validation cohort, which consisted of some 120 subjects and was separate from the first cohort of 666 subjects. Produced via immunoSEQ multiplex PCR; TCRdb's table is partial and in-frame only. The table has 90,000 to 150,000 clones, over 75% seen once. The chain joins TRBV5-6 to TRBJ1-4; TRBD1 is a possible D gene (6 bases). The sequence was collected from a woman under 30 in good health and CMV-seropositive. Input material: PBMCs. This CDR3 is CASSSPGVLREKLFF. The CDR3 nucleotides read TGTGCCAGCAGCTCGCCAGGGGTTCTAAGAGAAAAACTGTTTTTT.